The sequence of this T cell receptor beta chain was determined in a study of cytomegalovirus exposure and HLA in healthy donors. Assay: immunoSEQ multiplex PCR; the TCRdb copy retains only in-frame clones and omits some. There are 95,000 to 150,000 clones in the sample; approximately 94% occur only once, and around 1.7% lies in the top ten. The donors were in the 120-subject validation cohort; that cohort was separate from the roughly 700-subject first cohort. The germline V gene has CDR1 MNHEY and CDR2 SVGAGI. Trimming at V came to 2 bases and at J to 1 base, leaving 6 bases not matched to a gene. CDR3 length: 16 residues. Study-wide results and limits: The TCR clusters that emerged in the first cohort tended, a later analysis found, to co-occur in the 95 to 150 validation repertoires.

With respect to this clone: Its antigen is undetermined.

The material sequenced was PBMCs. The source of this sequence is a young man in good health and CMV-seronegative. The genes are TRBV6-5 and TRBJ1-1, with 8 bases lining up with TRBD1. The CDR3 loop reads CASSYQEDRGNTEAFF. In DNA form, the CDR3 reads TGTGCCAGCAGTTACCAGGAAGACAGGGGGAACACTGAAGCTTTCTTT.